These 31 T cell receptor beta chains were all obtained from the same sample, sequenced in a study of technical replicates of blood from several donors. Clones were sequenced by immunoSEQ multiplex PCR, and TCRdb holds only the in-frame ones, with some missing. The table lists 70,000 to 95,000 clones, more than 85% of them singletons. Sequenced material: T cells isolated from PBMCs. The source is a human donor in good health.

The V call is TRBV15, the J call TRBJ1-6; D remains ambiguous. CDR3 length: 18 amino acids. V lost 1 base and J lost 0, with 13 bases in between. Germline V gives CDR1 LNHNV, CDR2 YYDKDF (reference sequence). CDR3 in amino acids: CATSRGADLSSYNSPLHF. CDR3 in DNA: TGTGCCACCAGCAGAGGTGCGGATTTAAGCTCCTATAATTCACCCCTCCACTTT.

The CDR3 sequence is CASSQNPGQGKTQPQHF. The CDR3 DNA follows: TGCGCCAGCAGCCAAAACCCCGGACAAGGAAAAACTCAGCCCCAGCATTTT. The chain joins TRBV4-1 to TRBJ1-5, with D perhaps TRBD1 (5 bases). CDR1 and CDR2 from the germline V gene are MGHRA and YSYEKL. The V end lost 2 bases, the J end lost 6 bases, and 20 bases lay between the germline ends. CDR3 length: 17 residues.

The CDR3 spells CASSLSVSLNEQFF. DNA of the CDR3: TGTGCCAGCAGTTTATCCGTTAGCCTTAATGAGCAGTTCTTC. The chain has TRBV27 and TRBJ2-1; D gene uncertain. Germline values: CDR1 MNHEY, CDR2 SMNVEV (reference sequence). The CDR3 runs 14 residues. The ends were cut back, 0 bases at V and 7 bases at J, with 10 bases in the middle.

V gene TRBV28 combines with J gene TRBJ2-1, with TRBD2 matching over 12 bases. The length of the CDR3 is 15 residues. The V gene's germline CDR1 is MDHEN and CDR2 SYDVKM. V dropped 2 bases and J dropped 12; count of bases not matched to a gene: 8. CDR3 protein: CASSLVSSGRDRQFF. CDR3 bases: TGTGCCAGCAGTTTAGTTTCTAGCGGGAGGGACCGGCAGTTCTTC. Full variable domain (outside the CDR3, taken from reference TRBV28 and TRBJ2-1): DVKVTQSSRYLVKRTGEKVFLECVQDMDHENMFWYRQDPGLGLRLIYFSYDVKMKEKGDIPEGYSVSREKKERFSLILESASTNQTSMYLCASSLVSSGRDRQFFGPGTRLTVL.

The gene calls are TRBV9 and TRBJ2-5; D may be TRBD2 (6 bases). CDR1 SGDLS and CDR2 YYNGEE come from the germline V gene. Deletions cut 3 bases from V and 3 bases from J, with 12 bases between. The CDR3 totals 14 residues. CDR3 nucleotide sequence: TGTGCCAGCAGCGCAGAGGGACTGGAAGAGACCCAGTACTTC. Translation: CASSAEGLEETQYF.

This clone appeared a few times. The chain combines TRBV10-3 with TRBJ1-2; D possibly corresponds to TRBD1 (5 bases). Germline assignment: CDR1 ENHRY and CDR2 SYGVKD. Trimming stripped 6 bases from V and 6 bases from J, with 23 bases between. The CDR3 is 16 amino acids. The CDR3 reads CAIRFGASSGGDGYTF. The CDR3 DNA reads as TGTGCCATCAGATTCGGGGCGTCGTCGGGAGGCGATGGCTACACCTTC.

The chain is built from TRBV7-9 and TRBJ1-1; perhaps TRBD1 as D (6 bases). CDR3 length: 13 residues. Germline lookup yields CDR1 SEHNR and CDR2 FQNEAQ (reference sequence). The V and J ends lost 5 bases and 4 bases respectively, with 11 bases between them. CDR3 bases: TGTGCCAGCAGCCTCGACAGGACCACTGAAGCTTTCTTT. Translating it yields CASSLDRTTEAFF.

The CDR3 DNA follows: TGCGCCAGCAGCTTGGGTGGAGGTGTCAGGCCGTCCTACGAGCAGTACTTC. It translates to CASSLGGGVRPSYEQYF. The rearrangement uses TRBV5-1 and TRBJ2-7; D might be TRBD2 (5 bases). This CDR3 is 17 amino acids long. Germline values: CDR1 SGHRS, CDR2 YFSETQ. V was cut by 0 bases and J by 1 base, with 17 bases left in between.

This sequence joins TRBV7-2 and TRBJ1-5; 7 bases are shared with TRBD1. Germline loops: CDR1 SGHTA, CDR2 FQGNSA. The V segment lost 3 bases and the J segment 4 bases; nucleotides outside the gene matches: 6. The CDR3 loop spans 15 amino acids. The CDR3 protein is CASSLAATGNQPQHF. DNA for the CDR3: TGTGCCAGCAGCTTGGCAGCGACAGGGAATCAGCCCCAGCATTTT.

This chain links TRBV7-6 with TRBJ2-3, with D uncertain. The germline V and J ends were trimmed by 6 bases and 6 bases, with 13 bases remaining between them. Looked up from germline, CDR1 is SGHVS and CDR2 is FNYEAQ. CDR3 length: 13 residues. CDR3 loop: CASSRSSPDTQYF. The CDR3 bases are TGTGCCAGCAGTCGATCTAGTCCTGATACGCAGTATTTT.

V is TRBV7-9 and J is TRBJ1-1; D not certain. V was trimmed by 4 bases and J by 11 bases, leaving 14 bases between them. CDR1 is SEHNR and CDR2 is FQNEAQ in the germline V gene (reference sequence). CDR3 length: 12 amino acids. CDR3 region: CASSSERVAAFF. The CDR3 DNA reads TGTGCCAGCAGCTCAGAGAGGGTAGCGGCTTTCTTT.

V and J are TRBV25-1 and TRBJ1-1; TRBD1 agrees at 8 bases. Germline CDR1 is MGHDK and CDR2 is SYGVNS. The junction had 5 bases not matched to a gene; V was cut back by 8 bases and J by 6 bases. The CDR3 is 12 residues long. CDR3 sequence reads: CASRQGIAEAFF. The DNA of the CDR3 is TGTGCCAGCCGACAGGGGATCGCTGAAGCTTTCTTT.

This clone was detected only once. The chain links TRBV19 to TRBJ2-3, with TRBD2 matching over 9 bases. V gave up 5 bases and J gave up 2 bases; unmatched junction bases: 8. Germline V gene data show CDR1 as LNHDA and CDR2 as SQIVND (reference sequence). The CDR3 has 16 residues. The CDR3 reads CASSVLAGSLTDTQYF. CDR3 in DNA: TGTGCCAGTAGTGTCCTAGCGGGATCCCTCACAGATACGCAGTATTTT.

The V and J genes are TRBV9 and TRBJ2-1; TRBD2 aligns across 14 bases. The CDR3 sequence is 17 residues long. The trim removed 2 bases at V and 7 bases at J, leaving 8 bases unmatched. Germline assignment: CDR1 SGDLS and CDR2 YYNGEE. CDR3: CASSVEGLAGVGNEQFF. The CDR3 DNA reads TGTGCCAGCAGCGTCGAGGGACTAGCGGGAGTAGGAAATGAGCAGTTCTTC.

This rearrangement joins TRBV2 to TRBJ1-1, with no clear D. V lost 8 bases, J lost 3 bases, and 7 bases lay in between. The CDR3 is made up of 11 amino acids. Germline-derived CDR1 and CDR2 are SNHLY and FYNNEI. CDR3 loop: CASLPYTEAFF. The CDR3 coding sequence is TGTGCCAGCCTCCCGTACACTGAAGCTTTCTTT.

V is TRBV30 and J is TRBJ2-3; no definite D call. V gave up 4 bases and J gave up 2 bases, with 7 bases separating them. CDR1 is GTSNPN and CDR2 is SVGIG in the germline V gene (reference sequence). The CDR3 contains 12 residues. As DNA, the CDR3 is TGTGCCTGGAAGCTAGACACAGATACGCAGTATTTT. It specifies CAWKLDTDTQYF.

CDR3 nucleotides: TGCGCCAGCAGTGAGTCGCTTGGTATGTTGGACAGGAAATTTTACGAGCAGTACTTC. Translation gives CASSESLGMLDRKFYEQYF. V gene TRBV10-2 combines with J gene TRBJ2-7; TRBD1 matches at 7 bases. V shed 0 bases and J 4 bases; nucleotides not matched to a gene: 18. CDR3 length: 19 amino acids. The germline CDR1 and CDR2 sequences are WSHSY and SAAADI.

V is TRBV27 and J is TRBJ1-1; tentative D call: TRBD1 (5 bases). Germline V lookup: CDR1 MNHEY, CDR2 SMNVEV (reference sequence). Trimming took off 7 bases at V and 0 bases at J, with 12 bases between the two ends. This CDR3 spans 14 amino acids. CDR3 bases: TGTGCCAGCACCCCGGGACTGCTGAACACTGAAGCTTTCTTT. Its protein product is CASTPGLLNTEAFF.

The chain recombines TRBV4-1 with TRBJ2-5; TRBD2 matches 12 bases. Germline V gene data show CDR1 as MGHRA and CDR2 as YSYEKL. The CDR3 has 17 residues. V shed 2 bases, J shed 2 bases, and the junction held 6 bases outside the gene matches. This CDR3 reads CASSQYPGTSGQETQYF. The CDR3 DNA sequence: TGCGCCAGCAGCCAATACCCCGGGACTAGCGGGCAAGAGACCCAGTACTTC.

CDR3 bases: TGTGCCAGCCGAGCGCTTCCTGGAAACACCATATATTTT. It codes for CASRALPGNTIYF. V is TRBV9 and J is TRBJ1-3, with D unclear. V was pared by 7 bases and J by 2 bases, with 10 bases between. The germline gives CDR1 SGDLS, CDR2 YYNGEE. CDR3 length equals 13 residues.

V usage is TRBV5-4 and J usage is TRBJ2-2; D perhaps matches TRBD1 (5 bases). The CDR3 totals 14 residues. V lost 6 bases and J lost 1, with 10 bases in between. Germline CDR1 is SGHNT and CDR2 is YYREEE (reference sequence). CDR3 residues: CASTSRGNTGELFF. DNA for the CDR3: TGTGCCAGCACCTCTAGGGGGAACACCGGGGAGCTGTTTTTT.

This clone was picked up one time. The genes are TRBV27 and TRBJ2-5; D not resolved. V gave up 0 bases and J gave up 1 base, with 9 bases separating them. CDR3 size: 15 residues. CDR1 and CDR2 from the germline V gene are MNHEY and SMNVEV (reference sequence). CDR3 in amino acids: CASSLSSLIQETQYF. CDR3 DNA: TGTGCCAGCAGTTTATCGAGTCTGATCCAAGAGACCCAGTACTTC.

The chain carries TRBV19 and TRBJ2-6; D call uncertain. The CDR3 has 16 amino acids. Germline V gene lookup returns CDR1 LNHDA and CDR2 SQIVND (reference sequence). V dropped 6 bases and J dropped 0 bases, with 12 bases sitting between them. CDR3 amino acids: CASRMGRSSGANVLTF. CDR3 in DNA: TGTGCCAGTAGGATGGGCCGAAGCTCTGGGGCCAACGTCCTGACTTTC.

This clone was seen just once. This chain links TRBV30 with TRBJ1-1, with a weak D call TRBD1 (6 bases). CDR1 GTSNPN and CDR2 SVGIG come from the germline V gene (reference sequence). The germline V and J ends were trimmed by 0 bases and 6 bases, with 11 bases remaining between them. This CDR3 contains 13 residues. CDR3 loop: CAWSVQGRSEAFF. CDR3 coding DNA: TGTGCCTGGAGTGTACAGGGAAGGTCTGAAGCTTTCTTT.

The V gene is TRBV2, the J gene TRBJ2-7; D possibly corresponds to TRBD2 (5 bases). Germline V gives CDR1 SNHLY, CDR2 FYNNEI. The CDR3 is 12 residues long. V lost 8 bases and J lost 7, with 15 bases in between. The CDR3 loop is CASRRETKEQYF. In DNA, the CDR3 is TGTGCCAGCCGGCGAGAGACTAAGGAGCAGTACTTC.

The rearrangement joins TRBV28 to TRBJ2-3, with a possible D match to TRBD1 (5 bases). V was clipped by 8 bases and J by 4 bases, with 25 bases between them. Germline CDR1 is MDHEN and CDR2 is SYDVKM. The CDR3 covers 17 residues. CDR3 amino acids: CASSVSTIGREADTQYF. The CDR3 DNA reads as TGTGCCAGCTCAGTATCGACCATAGGCAGGGAAGCAGATACGCAGTATTTT.

This chain uses TRBV11-3 with TRBJ2-7; 9 bases line up with TRBD1. The germline V gene has CDR1 SGHNT and CDR2 YENEEA. The CDR3 totals 16 residues. The V gene end was trimmed by 1 base and the J gene end by 7 bases; junction bases not matched to a gene: 11. CDR3 sequence reads: CASSLAPTGGRGEQYF. For the CDR3, the DNA is TGTGCCAGCAGCTTAGCGCCGACAGGGGGACGGGGAGAGCAGTACTTC.

This chain links TRBV2 with TRBJ1-1; D ambiguous. Trimming removed 6 bases at V and 5 bases at J, with 13 bases between. The CDR3 runs to 13 residues. The germline CDR1 and CDR2 sequences are SNHLY and FYNNEI. The CDR3 here is CASSGGRRTEAFF. The CDR3 region has the DNA TGTGCCAGCAGCGGAGGTCGTCGGACTGAAGCTTTCTTT.

The chain has TRBV6-6 and TRBJ1-5, with 9 bases aligning to TRBD1. CDR3 size: 16 residues. Trimming took 5 bases from V and 7 from J; bases not matched to a gene: 12. CDR1 is MNHNY and CDR2 is SVGAGI in the germline V gene (reference sequence). The CDR3 here is CASSQRTGAWVQPQHF. CDR3 sequence (DNA): TGTGCCAGCAGTCAACGGACAGGGGCTTGGGTGCAGCCCCAGCATTTT.

CDR3 protein: CASSFYAGDPYEQYF. The CDR3 DNA follows: TGCGCCAGCAGCTTTTATGCGGGAGACCCCTACGAGCAGTACTTC. This chain joins TRBV5-1 and TRBJ2-7, with 7 positions matching TRBD2. This CDR3 region has 15 residues. Germline CDR1 and CDR2: SGHRS and YFSETQ. V was pared by 2 bases and J by 2 bases, with 7 bases of the junction left unmatched.

J is TRBJ1-2 and V is TRBV6-1, with a possible D match to TRBD1 (6 bases). The CDR3 has 15 amino acids. The V end was cut by 3 bases, the J end by 8 bases, with 19 bases between. Per the germline V gene, CDR1 is MNHNS and CDR2 is SASEGT. The CDR3 DNA is TGTGCCAGCAGTGAGTTACCCGAGGGGGTAGGAGGCTACACCTTC. Translation gives CASSELPEGVGGYTF.